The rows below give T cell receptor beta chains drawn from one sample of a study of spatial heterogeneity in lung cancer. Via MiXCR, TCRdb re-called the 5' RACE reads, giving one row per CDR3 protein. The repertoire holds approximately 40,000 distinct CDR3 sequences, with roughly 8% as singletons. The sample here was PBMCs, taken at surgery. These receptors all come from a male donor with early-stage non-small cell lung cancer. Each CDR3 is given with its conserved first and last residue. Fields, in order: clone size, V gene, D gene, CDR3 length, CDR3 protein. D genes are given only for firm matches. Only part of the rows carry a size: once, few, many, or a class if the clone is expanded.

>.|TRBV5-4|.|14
CASSLQGANYGYTF
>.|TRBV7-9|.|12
CASSRDFYTIYF
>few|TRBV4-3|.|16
CASSQDIGISTDTQYF
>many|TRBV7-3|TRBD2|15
CASSFRTSGRNEQFF
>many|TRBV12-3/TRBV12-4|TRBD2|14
CASISGGSYNEQFF
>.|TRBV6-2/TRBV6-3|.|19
CASRQRTSGRTDPGNTIYF
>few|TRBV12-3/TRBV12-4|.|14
CASSLTDGTGELFF
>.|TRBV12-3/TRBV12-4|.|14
CASSLVQGTDEQFF
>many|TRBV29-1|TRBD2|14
CSVSGGGHTDTQYF
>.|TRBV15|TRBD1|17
CATSPPGQALTKNIQYF
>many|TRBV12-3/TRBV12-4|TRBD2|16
CASSPGLAGGGETQYF
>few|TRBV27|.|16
CASSFYSQGPSGGYTF
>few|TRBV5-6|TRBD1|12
CASSFQDRVVYF
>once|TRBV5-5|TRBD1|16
CASSLARDRGGYGYTF
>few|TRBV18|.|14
CASSAGTTQETQYF
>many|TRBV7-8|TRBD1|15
CASSEWTGVYNEQFF
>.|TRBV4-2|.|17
CASSPMGGGPTNNEQYF
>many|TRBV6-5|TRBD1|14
CASSTDRGRNTIYF
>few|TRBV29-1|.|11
CSVRTTGELFF
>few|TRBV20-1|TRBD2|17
CSARGLAGFANTGELFF
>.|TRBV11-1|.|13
CASSPNLDYGYTF
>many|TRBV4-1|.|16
CASSQDEHSGANVLTF
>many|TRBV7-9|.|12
CASRPSSETQYF
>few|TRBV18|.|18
CASSPPPPGHLSTDTQYF
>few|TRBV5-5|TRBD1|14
CASRPGTGMYGYTF